The next 5 T cell receptor beta chains were all read from a single sample in a study of low-dose radiotherapy and immunotherapy resistance in tumors. First-strand cDNA used TRAV- and TRBV-specific primers, covering alpha and beta chains. With a V-primer adapter and a constant-region primer, TCRs were amplified for roughly 20 PCR cycles. TCRdb recomputed calls from the reads with MiXCR, one row per CDR3 protein. The table lists more than 90,000 distinct CDR3 sequences, around 21% of them singletons. The time point denotes: after trial treatment. Treatment meaning: LDRT plus nivolumab, ipilimumab, low-dose cyclophosphamide and aspirin (RACIN trial). The sample in question was PBMCs, obtained after low-dose radiotherapy plus immunotherapy. Every receptor here comes from a male donor with prostate cancer.

This clonotype was recorded at least ten times. The V and J genes are TRBV18 and TRBJ2-2; D may correspond to TRBD1 or TRBD2 (6 bases each). V lost 1 base to trimming and J lost 4 bases, with 16 bases between them. CDR3 size: 17 residues. Germline V gene data show CDR1 as KGHSH and CDR2 as LQKENI. The CDR3 DNA reads TGTGCCAGCTCACCACGGGACACCGGGGGAGTCACCGGGGAGCTGTTTTTT. Translation: CASSPRDTGGVTGELFF.

To note about this clonotype: With only one base between it and a far larger clone, this is likely a read error. The chain's CDR3 is CASSLQAGGPHNEQFF. The DNA of the CDR3 is TGTGCCAGCAGCTTGCAGGCGGGGGGGCCCCACAATGAGCAGTTCTTC. This rearrangement joins TRBV5-3 to TRBJ2-1, with TRBD2 matching 9 bases. TRBV5-3 is flagged as an ORF with uncertain function. CDR3 length: 16 residues.

This clonotype has at least ten counts. This rearrangement joins TRBV5-6 to TRBJ2-1, with 8 bases that match TRBD2. The germline V gene has CDR1 SGHDT and CDR2 YYEEEE. V was pared by 2 bases and J by 6 bases, with 7 bases of the junction left unmatched. The CDR3 sequence is 15 residues long. For the CDR3, the DNA is TGTGCCAGCAGCTTTGCGACTAGCGCCGGCAATGAGCAGTTCTTC. This translates into CASSFATSAGNEQFF.

This clonotype has ten or more counts. This sequence joins TRBV29-1 and TRBJ1-5, with D hard to call. This CDR3 is 12 amino acids long. Between the trimmed V and J ends, which lost 4 bases and 4 bases, there was a span of 8 bases. Germline CDR1 SQVTM, CDR2 ANQGSEA. CDR3 sequence reads: CSVGQPNQPQHF. For the CDR3, the DNA is TGCAGCGTTGGGCAGCCTAATCAGCCCCAGCATTTT.

There are many counts of this clonotype. The chain combines TRBV15 with TRBJ1-6; D remains ambiguous. The germline V gene encodes CDR1 LNHNV and CDR2 YYDKDF (reference sequence). This CDR3 has 14 residues. V was clipped by 1 base and J by 8 bases, with 9 bases between them. The CDR3 sequence: CATSRGLDYSPLHF. The DNA for the CDR3 is TGTGCCACCAGCAGAGGCCTAGACTATTCACCCCTCCACTTT.